What follows are 22 T cell receptor beta chains derived from one specimen sequenced in a study of T cells after yellow fever vaccination (dated by TCRdb to between 2017 and 2020). The intended sense of this specimen's treatment or condition label: live attenuated yellow fever vaccine strain. Libraries were built with 5' RACE. Sequencing instrument: Illumina HiSeq 2500. Through fastp at Q25 and MiXCR, TCRdb rebuilt clones from the public reads, retaining in-frame beta chains. Entries that share a CDR3 protein sequence are merged under the most common genes and DNA. Counted in this sample were roughly 340,000 distinct CDR3 sequences; roughly 8.7% of them appeared once. The biggest ten clones account for about a sixth of the sample. The sequences come from PBMCs, collected on the day of the first yellow fever vaccination. These receptors came from a young man who received the YFV17D yellow fever vaccine.

This clonotype was detected a few times. The V gene is TRBV5-1, the J gene TRBJ2-3, with TRBD1 matching 8 bases. The CDR3 runs to 16 residues. Germline V CDR1 and CDR2: SGHRS, YFSETQ. With V trimmed by 0 bases and J by 3 bases, 6 bases remained unmatched. CDR3 coding DNA: TGCGCCAGCAGCTTGGCCGGGACAGGTGTGACAGATACGCAGTATTTT. Protein sequence: CASSLAGTGVTDTQYF. The full variable domain, rest sourced from reference TRBV5-1 and TRBJ2-3, is KAGVTQTPRYLIKTRGQQVTLSCSPISGHRSVSWYQQTPGQGLQFLFEYFSETQRNKGNFPGRFSGRQFSNSRSEMNVSTLELGDSALYLCASSLAGTGVTDTQYFGPGTRLTVL.

This clonotype has only a few counts. The genes are TRBV3-1 and TRBJ1-1, with D unclear. Per the germline V gene, CDR1 is LGHDT and CDR2 is YNNKEL (reference sequence). The CDR3 runs to 13 residues. V was cut by 5 bases and J by 8 bases, with 15 bases left in between. The CDR3 loop reads CASSKNDQLEAFF. CDR3 DNA sequence: TGTGCCAGCAGCAAAAATGATCAGCTCGAAGCTTTCTTT.

This sequence joins TRBV27 and TRBJ1-1, with D tentatively TRBD1 (6 bases). Germline CDR1 MNHEY, CDR2 SMNVEV (reference sequence). V was pared by 5 bases and J by 0 bases, with 10 bases between. The length of the CDR3 is 14 residues. In DNA, the CDR3 is TGTGCCAGCAGTGTAGGGACACTGAACACTGAAGCTTTCTTT. Translating it yields CASSVGTLNTEAFF.

This clonotype has just a few counts. The chain couples TRBV20-1 to TRBJ2-7; D may be TRBD2 (5 bases). Trimming cost V 3 bases and J 0 bases, with 15 bases left between them. The length of the CDR3 is 15 residues. CDR1 DFQATT and CDR2 SNEGSKA come from the germline V gene (reference sequence). The CDR3, as DNA: TGCAGTGCTAGGCCCCGGGAACTAAGCTCCTACGAGCAGTACTTC. It specifies CSARPRELSSYEQYF.

The rearrangement joins TRBV3-1 to TRBJ2-5; 12 nucleotides match TRBD1. The CDR3 consists of 18 residues. V was clipped by 3 bases and J by 2 bases; unmatched bases: 10. Germline assignment: CDR1 LGHDT and CDR2 YNNKEL (reference sequence). The DNA of the CDR3 is TGTGCCAGCAGCCACCGAAGGTGGGACAGGGGGCGGCAAGAGACCCAGTACTTC. Its protein is CASSHRRWDRGRQETQYF.

This chain links TRBV6-5 with TRBJ1-1, with TRBD1 as a possible D gene (6 bases). V shed 2 bases and J shed 4 bases, with 8 bases lying between them. CDR1 is MNHEY, CDR2 SVGAGI, per germline. This CDR3 is 13 amino acids long. The CDR3 spells CASSYGGATEAFF. CDR3 sequence (DNA): TGTGCCAGCAGTTACGGGGGGGCCACTGAAGCTTTCTTT.

The chain combines TRBV10-3 with TRBJ2-2; D possibly corresponds to TRBD1 (6 bases). Germline V gene data show CDR1 as ENHRY and CDR2 as SYGVKD. V lost 10 bases to trimming and J lost 6 bases, with 15 bases between them. The CDR3 contains 13 residues. CDR3 bases: TGTGCCACCGAGCAGGGGTCCCCCGGGGAGCTGTTTTTT. This sequence encodes CATEQGSPGELFF.

The CDR3 protein is CASSYGGVIYNEQFF. The CDR3 DNA reads TGTGCCAGCAGTTACGGAGGGGTGATCTACAATGAGCAGTTCTTC. This chain joins TRBV6-5 and TRBJ2-1; a weak D match, TRBD2 (6 bases). The CDR3 has 15 amino acids. Per the germline V gene, CDR1 is MNHEY and CDR2 is SVGAGI. V was cut by 2 bases and J by 3 bases, with 11 bases left in between.

V usage is TRBV5-6 and J usage is TRBJ2-7, with 8 nucleotides matching TRBD1. Germline CDR1 reads SGHDT; CDR2 reads YYEEEE. This CDR3 comprises 14 residues. V trimming: 3 bases; J trimming: 1 base; junction bases outside the gene matches: 3. The CDR3 region has the DNA TGTGCCAGCAGCTCCCGGGACAGGTCCTACGAGCAGTACGTC. This codes for CASSSRDRSYEQYV.

The chain is built from TRBV18 and TRBJ2-7; D uncertain. The CDR3 spans 17 residues. Germline loops: CDR1 KGHSH, CDR2 LQKENI. Trimming removed 2 bases from V and 3 bases from J, with 20 bases in between. CDR3 nucleotides: TGTGCCAGCTCACCAAGGCCTCCCCGGGTCCTTGACTACGAGCAGTACTTC. This gives the protein CASSPRPPRVLDYEQYF. The full variable domain, completed using reference TRBV18 and TRBJ2-7, is NAGVMQNPRHLVRRRGQEARLRCSPMKGHSHVYWYRQLPEEGLKFMVYLQKENIIDESGMPKERFSAEFPKEGPSILRIQQVVRGDSAAYFCASSPRPPRVLDYEQYFGPGTRLTVT.

This clonotype has a handful of counts. This chain links TRBV20-1 with TRBJ2-5; D is uncertain. CDR3 length: 12 amino acids. V was shortened by 0 bases and J by 6 bases, with 8 bases between the two germline ends. Germline V lookup: CDR1 DFQATT, CDR2 SNEGSKA (reference sequence). DNA for the CDR3: TGCAGTGCTAGAGATCCCGGTCAGACCCAGTACTTC. Protein: CSARDPGQTQYF.

The gene calls are TRBV12-3 or TRBV12-4 and TRBJ2-7; the D gene is possibly TRBD1 (6 bases). V shed 8 bases and J shed 0 bases, with 11 bases lying between them. CDR3 length: 13 residues. CDR3 nucleotide sequence: TGTGCCAGCGCCCAGGACAGCTCCTACGAGCAGTACTTC. Protein product: CASAQDSSYEQYF.

The sample holds a few counts of this clonotype. This chain links TRBV5-1 with TRBJ2-2, with 11 bases aligning to TRBD2. Trimming at V came to 3 bases and at J to 5 bases, leaving 3 bases not matched to a gene. Germline V gene sequence: CDR1 SGHRS, CDR2 YFSETQ. The CDR3 has 15 amino acids. The CDR3 bases are TGCGCCAGCAGCTCGGGGACTAGCGGTACCGGGGAGCTGTTTTTT. The encoded protein is CASSSGTSGTGELFF.

The chain is built from TRBV28 and TRBJ1-2, with 7 bases identical to TRBD1. With V trimmed by 6 bases and J by 3 bases, 4 bases remained unmatched. Germline lookup yields CDR1 MDHEN and CDR2 SYDVKM. This CDR3 has 13 amino acids. CDR3 sequence (DNA): TGTGCCAGCAGCTGGGGGACAGACTATGGCTACACCTTC. Translated, it gives CASSWGTDYGYTF.

The CDR3 DNA reads as TGCAGCTCAGCCATTCAAGAGACCCAGTACTTC. Residues: CSSAIQETQYF. V and J are TRBV20-1 and TRBJ2-5, with D unresolved. This CDR3 spans 11 amino acids. Germline-derived CDR1 and CDR2 are DFQATT and SNEGSKA (reference sequence).

Only a few counts were recorded for this clonotype. The genes are TRBV7-3 and TRBJ1-6; D is undetermined. CDR1 and CDR2 from the germline V gene are SGHTA and FQGTGA. The CDR3 loop spans 13 amino acids. V lost 5 bases to trimming and J lost 6 bases, with 8 bases between them. This chain's CDR3 is CASSRETNSPLHF. The CDR3 DNA follows: TGTGCCAGCAGCCGGGAGACTAATTCACCCCTCCACTTT.

The chain combines TRBV15 with TRBJ2-1; D possibly corresponds to TRBD1 (5 bases). The CDR3 loop spans 16 amino acids. V was trimmed by 3 bases and J by 9 bases, leaving 21 bases between them. The germline CDR1 and CDR2 sequences are LNHNV and YYDKDF (reference sequence). Written as DNA, the CDR3 is TGTGCCACCAGCAGTTGGACAAGTGAAGGTGGCGGTGAGCAGTTCTTC. It codes for CATSSWTSEGGGEQFF.

This rearrangement joins TRBV10-2 to TRBJ2-2; tentatively, D is TRBD2 (5 bases). Germline V lookup: CDR1 WSHSY, CDR2 SAAADI. CDR3 length: 13 amino acids. V was pared by 6 bases and J by 4 bases, with 9 bases between. The CDR3 loop is CASRQAVTGELFF. The CDR3 coding sequence is TGCGCCAGCAGACAAGCGGTCACCGGGGAGCTGTTTTTT.

This clonotype was seen a handful of times. The J gene is TRBJ2-3, the V gene TRBV21-1; the D call of TRBD2 is as the table states it, not checked on the DNA. TRBV21-1 is a pseudogene. CDR3 size: 16 residues. CDR3 DNA sequence: TGTGCCAGCAGCAAAGAGGGCAGTCCCGACCCAGATACGCAGTATTTT. Translation gives CASSKEGSPDPDTQYF.

The chain is built from TRBV21-1 and TRBJ2-1; TRBD1 is taken as the D call from the table, unchecked against the DNA. TRBV21-1 is labeled a pseudogene. This CDR3 is 16 amino acids long. This CDR3 reads CASSSWTGGSYNEQFF. The CDR3 DNA reads as TGTGCCAGCAGCTCTTGGACAGGGGGCTCCTACAATGAGCAGTTCTTC.

The table lists this clonotype with a few counts. CDR3 bases: TGTGCCAGCAGTCCATCCGGCAGGGGTAGCAATCAGCCCCAGCATTTT. Amino acid sequence: CASSPSGRGSNQPQHF. The chain combines TRBV5-6 with TRBJ1-5; possibly TRBD1 for D (6 bases). The length of the CDR3 is 16 residues. V lost 5 bases and J 0 bases, leaving 15 bases between the germline ends. Germline V gene lookup returns CDR1 SGHDT and CDR2 YYEEEE.

The rearrangement links TRBV11-2 to TRBJ2-1, with D possibly matching TRBD2 (6 bases). Germline V gene sequence: CDR1 SGHAT, CDR2 FQNNGV. V lost 0 bases and J lost 0, with 18 bases in between. The CDR3 contains 19 residues. The CDR3 coding sequence is TGTGCCAGCAGCTTAGATCCCCCATACGGGGGAGGCTCCTACAATGAGCAGTTCTTC. It yields the protein CASSLDPPYGGGSYNEQFF.